The 2 T cell receptor beta chains below come from one sample, sequenced in a study of lymphopenia after photon versus proton radiotherapy. The data were produced by immunoSEQ multiplex PCR, yet TCRdb's version contains in-frame clones alone and is incomplete. The sample gives fewer than 45,000 clones, more than 70% of which show up once; over 9% is in the top ten. The source was peripheral blood, collected from a patient treated with proton-based radiotherapy. The receptor set was obtained from a woman between 70 and 85 years old with pancreatic cancer. Some clones in this sample may be carry-over from other donors' samples.

The chain has TRBV27 and TRBJ1-2; perhaps TRBD1 as D (5 bases). The CDR3 is 16 residues long. Trimming pared 0 bases from V and 3 bases from J, leaving 14 bases between. The germline CDR1 and CDR2 sequences are MNHEY and SMNVEV (reference sequence). The CDR3 region is CASSLSIFGTDYGYTF. The CDR3 DNA is TGTGCCAGCAGTTTATCAATTTTCGGGACGGACTATGGCTACACCTTC.

The chain links TRBV7-2 to TRBJ2-7; 13 nucleotides align to TRBD2. Germline V gene data show CDR1 as SGHTA and CDR2 as FQGNSA. CDR3 length: 15 residues. V was clipped by 6 bases and J by 1 base; unmatched bases: 3. The CDR3 DNA reads as TGTGCCAGCAGTCCGACTAGCGGGAGGTCCTACGAGCAGTACTTC. Translating gives CASSPTSGRSYEQYF.